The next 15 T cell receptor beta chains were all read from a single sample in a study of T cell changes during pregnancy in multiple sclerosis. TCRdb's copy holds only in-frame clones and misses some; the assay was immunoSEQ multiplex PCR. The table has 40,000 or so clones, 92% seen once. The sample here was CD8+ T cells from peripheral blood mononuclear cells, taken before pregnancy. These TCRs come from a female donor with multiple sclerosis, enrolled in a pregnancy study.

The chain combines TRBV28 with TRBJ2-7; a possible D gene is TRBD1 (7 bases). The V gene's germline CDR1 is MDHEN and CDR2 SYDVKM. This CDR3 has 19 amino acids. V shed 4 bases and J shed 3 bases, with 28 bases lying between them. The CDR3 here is CASSSPGQSSGPTFYEQYF. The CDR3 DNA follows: TGTGCCAGCAGTTCCCCGGGACAGTCCAGCGGGCCCACCTTCTACGAGCAGTACTTC.

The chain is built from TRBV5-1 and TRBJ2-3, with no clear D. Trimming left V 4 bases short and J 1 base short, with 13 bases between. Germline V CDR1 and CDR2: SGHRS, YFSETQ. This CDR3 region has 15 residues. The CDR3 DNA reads TGCGCCAGCAGCCGTGAGTACAGTGGCACAGATACGCAGTATTTT. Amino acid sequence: CASSREYSGTDTQYF.

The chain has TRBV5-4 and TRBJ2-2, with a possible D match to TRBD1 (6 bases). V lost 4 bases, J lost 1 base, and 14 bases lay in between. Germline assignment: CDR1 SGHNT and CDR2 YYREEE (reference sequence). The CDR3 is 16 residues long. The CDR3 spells CASSKNRDQNTGELFF. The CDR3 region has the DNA TGTGCCAGCAGCAAAAACAGGGACCAGAACACCGGGGAGCTGTTTTTT.

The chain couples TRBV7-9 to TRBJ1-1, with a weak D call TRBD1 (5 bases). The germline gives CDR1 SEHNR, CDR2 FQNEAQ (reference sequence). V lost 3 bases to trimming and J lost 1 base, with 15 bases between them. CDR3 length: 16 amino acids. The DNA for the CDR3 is TGTGCCAGCAGCTTTCCAGAGGACAAAGAGAACACTGAAGCTTTCTTT. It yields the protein CASSFPEDKENTEAFF. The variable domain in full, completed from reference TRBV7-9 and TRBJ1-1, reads DTGVSQNPRHKITKRGQNVTFRCDPISEHNRLYWYRQTLGQGPEFLTYFQNEAQLEKSRLLSDRFSAERPKGSFSTLEIQRTEQGDSAMYLCASSFPEDKENTEAFFGQGTRLTVV.

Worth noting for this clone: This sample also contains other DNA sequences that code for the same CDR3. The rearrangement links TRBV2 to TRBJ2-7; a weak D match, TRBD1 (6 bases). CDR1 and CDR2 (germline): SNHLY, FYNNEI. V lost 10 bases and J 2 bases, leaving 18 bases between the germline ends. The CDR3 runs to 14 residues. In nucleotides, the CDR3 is TGTGCCATCACCGGCAGGGACACCGCCTACGAGCAGTACTTC. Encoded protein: CAITGRDTAYEQYF.

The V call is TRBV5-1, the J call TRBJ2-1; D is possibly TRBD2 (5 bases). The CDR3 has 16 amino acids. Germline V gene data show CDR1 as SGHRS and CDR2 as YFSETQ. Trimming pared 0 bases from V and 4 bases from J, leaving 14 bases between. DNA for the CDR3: TGCGCCAGCAGCTTGGCCGCGAGCGGAGAGTACAATGAGCAGTTCTTC. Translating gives CASSLAASGEYNEQFF.

Here the CDR3 reads CASSLAVGTGIQETQYF. DNA for the CDR3: TGTGCCAGCAGCTTAGCAGTAGGGACAGGGATCCAAGAGACCCAGTACTTC. V is TRBV7-6 and J is TRBJ2-5, with TRBD1 identical over 9 bases. The germline gives CDR1 SGHVS, CDR2 FNYEAQ. V shed 0 bases and J 1 base; nucleotides not matched to a gene: 6. There are 17 residues in the CDR3.

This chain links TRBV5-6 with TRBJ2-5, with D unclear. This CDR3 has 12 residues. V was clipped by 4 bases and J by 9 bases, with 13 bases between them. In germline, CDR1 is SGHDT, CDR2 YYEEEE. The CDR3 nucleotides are TGTGCCAGCAGCACCGGAAGTCAGGCCCAGTACTTC. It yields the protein CASSTGSQAQYF.

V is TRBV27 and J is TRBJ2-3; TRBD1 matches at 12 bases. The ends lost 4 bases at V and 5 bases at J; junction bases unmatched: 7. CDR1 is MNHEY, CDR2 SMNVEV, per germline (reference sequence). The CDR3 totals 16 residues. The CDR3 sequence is CASSSPGTGGIDTQYF. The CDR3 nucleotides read TGTGCCAGCAGTTCACCCGGGACAGGGGGCATAGATACGCAGTATTTT.

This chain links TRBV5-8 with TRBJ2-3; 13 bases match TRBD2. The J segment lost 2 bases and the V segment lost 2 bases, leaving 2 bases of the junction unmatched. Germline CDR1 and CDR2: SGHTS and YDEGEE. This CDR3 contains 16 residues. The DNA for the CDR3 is TGTGCCAGCAGCTTTGGGACTAGCGGGATCACAGATACGCAGTATTTT. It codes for CASSFGTSGITDTQYF.

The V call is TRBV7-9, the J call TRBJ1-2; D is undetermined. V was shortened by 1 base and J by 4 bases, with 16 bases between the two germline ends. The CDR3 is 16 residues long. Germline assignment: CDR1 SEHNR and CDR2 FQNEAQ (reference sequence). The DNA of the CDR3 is TGTGCCAGCAGCTTAGATTCAACCCCAGTTCGCTATGGCTACACCTTC. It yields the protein CASSLDSTPVRYGYTF.

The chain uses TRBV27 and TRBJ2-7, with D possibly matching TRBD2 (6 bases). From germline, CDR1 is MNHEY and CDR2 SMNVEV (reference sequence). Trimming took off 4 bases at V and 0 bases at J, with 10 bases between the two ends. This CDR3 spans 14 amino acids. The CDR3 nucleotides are TGTGCCAGCAGTTCGATAGCGGCCTCCTACGAGCAGTACTTC. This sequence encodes CASSSIAASYEQYF.

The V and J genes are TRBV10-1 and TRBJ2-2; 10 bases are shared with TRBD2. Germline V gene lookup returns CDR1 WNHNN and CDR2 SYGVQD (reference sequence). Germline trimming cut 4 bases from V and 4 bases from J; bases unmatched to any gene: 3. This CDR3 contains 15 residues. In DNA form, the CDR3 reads TGCGCCAGCAGTGGACTAGCGGGTGGCACCGGGGAGCTGTTTTTT. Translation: CASSGLAGGTGELFF.

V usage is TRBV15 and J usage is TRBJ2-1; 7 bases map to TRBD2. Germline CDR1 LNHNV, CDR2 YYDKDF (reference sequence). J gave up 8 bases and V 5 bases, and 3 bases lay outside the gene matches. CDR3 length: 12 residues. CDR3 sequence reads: CATSGGVDEQFF. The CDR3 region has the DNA TGTGCCACCAGCGGGGGGGTCGATGAGCAGTTCTTC.

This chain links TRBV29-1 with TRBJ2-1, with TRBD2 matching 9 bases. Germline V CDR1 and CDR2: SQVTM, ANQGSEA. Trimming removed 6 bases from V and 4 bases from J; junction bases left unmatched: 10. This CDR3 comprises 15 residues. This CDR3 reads CSVAGLASNYNEQFF. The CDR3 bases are TGCAGCGTGGCGGGACTAGCAAGTAATTACAATGAGCAGTTCTTC.